This entry lists 9 T cell receptor beta chains sequenced from one sample in a study of T cell repertoires in cytomegalovirus infection. TCRdb reanalysed the reads using MiXCR and keeps one entry per CDR3 protein. The data show 170,000 or so distinct CDR3 sequences, with approximately 18% seen just once and 20% to 25% held by the top ten. Sequencing used CD8+ T cells from PBMCs. Every receptor here comes from a human donor in good health (CMV status not recorded). Some clones in this sample may be carry-over from other donors' samples.

The V call is TRBV6-2 or TRBV6-3, the J call TRBJ2-2, with unresolved D. Germline CDR1 reads MNHEY; CDR2 reads SVGEGT. This CDR3 region has 15 residues. V shed 0 bases and J shed 5 bases, with 10 bases lying between them. In DNA, the CDR3 is TGTGCCAGCAGTTACTCGAAGGCCGTTACCGGGGAGCTGTTTTTT. Residues: CASSYSKAVTGELFF.

The chain recombines TRBV6-4 with TRBJ2-3; possible D gene TRBD2, 6 bases. CDR1 is MRHNA, CDR2 SNTAGT, per germline. V gave up 2 bases and J gave up 1 base, with 10 bases separating them. The length of the CDR3 is 15 residues. CDR3 sequence reads: CASSDTASGTDTQYF. The CDR3 coding sequence is TGTGCCAGCAGTGACACGGCTAGCGGCACAGATACGCAGTATTTT.

This clonotype was detected once. Here the CDR3 reads CASSFVGEGATNEKLFF. In DNA, the CDR3 is TGTGCCAGCAGCTTCGTGGGAGAGGGCGCAACTAATGAAAAACTGTTTTTT. This rearrangement joins TRBV7-6 to TRBJ1-4; D is unresolved. The ends were cut back, 3 bases at V and 0 bases at J, with 14 bases in the middle. The CDR3 covers 17 residues. CDR1 and CDR2 from the germline V gene are SGHVS and FNYEAQ.

This sequence joins TRBV20-1 and TRBJ2-3; TRBD2 aligns across 10 bases. CDR3 size: 15 residues. With 1 base clipped from V and 2 bases from J, the junction kept 3 bases outside the gene matches. The germline V gene has CDR1 DFQATT and CDR2 SNEGSKA (reference sequence). CDR3 amino acids: CSARGLAGVTDTQYF. The DNA for the CDR3 is TGCAGTGCTAGAGGGCTAGCGGGGGTCACAGATACGCAGTATTTT.

V gene TRBV6-5 combines with J gene TRBJ1-1, with 7 bases fitting TRBD1. V was pared by 2 bases and J by 3 bases, with 3 bases of the junction left unmatched. CDR1 MNHEY and CDR2 SVGAGI come from the germline V gene. The CDR3 contains 14 residues. The CDR3 nucleotides are TGTGCCAGCAGTTACCAGACAGGGTACACTGAAGCTTTCTTT. It is translated as CASSYQTGYTEAFF.

This chain links TRBV7-6 with TRBJ1-1, with a possible D match to TRBD1 (6 bases). V was trimmed by 7 bases and J by 9 bases, leaving 18 bases between them. The germline gives CDR1 SGHVS, CDR2 FNYEAQ. CDR3 size: 13 residues. Here the CDR3 reads CASIPRQGRKAFF. CDR3 DNA sequence: TGTGCCAGCATCCCCCGCCAGGGGAGAAAAGCTTTCTTT.

The genes are TRBV7-3 and TRBJ2-3, with D possibly matching TRBD2 (6 bases). This CDR3 spans 13 amino acids. The V end lost 2 bases, the J end lost 3 bases, and 6 bases lay between the germline ends. Germline V gene data show CDR1 as SGHTA and CDR2 as FQGTGA. The CDR3 sequence: CASSLGLTDTQYF. As DNA, the CDR3 is TGTGCCAGCAGCTTAGGACTAACAGATACGCAGTATTTT.

Regarding this clonotype: One end of the junction varies from germline; a read error may be responsible. V usage is TRBV28 and J usage is TRBJ2-1; a weak D match, TRBD1 (5 bases). Germline V gene sequence: CDR1 MDHEN, CDR2 SYDVKM. The CDR3 is 15 residues long. The CDR3 region has the DNA TGTGCCAGCAGTTGGACCCTCGACAGCTACGATGAGCAGTTCTTC. Encoded protein: CASSWTLDSYDEQFF.

A few counts support this clonotype. The genes are TRBV7-6 and TRBJ2-1, with 8 bases aligning to TRBD1. Germline trimming cut 1 base from V and 9 bases from J; bases unmatched to any gene: 2. This CDR3 is built from 13 residues. Per germline, CDR1 SGHVS and CDR2 FNYEAQ. CDR3 DNA sequence: TGTGCCAGCAGCTTAGGGACAGGGAGTGAGCAGTTCTTC. This encodes CASSLGTGSEQFF.